The 24 T cell receptor delta chains below all came from one sample that was sequenced in a study of gamma-delta T cells after stem cell transplantation. TCRdb reanalysed the RT-PCR reads with CATT. Among 950 to 1,500 delta-chain clones, 1.5% to 2% were seen once, and the ten largest hold under 60%. Material for sequencing was gamma-delta T cells. These TCRs come from a human donor. It is not recorded whose cells these are; they may come from a transplant donor.

This clone is medium-sized. It is likely a read error: a sequence one base away is far more abundant. The gene calls are TRDV2 and TRDJ3; 12 bases map to TRDD3. Per the germline V gene, CDR1 is GEAIGNYY and CDR2 is EKD. The CDR3 runs 21 residues. CDR3 amino acids: CARDPAEAGGYGSWDTRQMFF. In DNA, the CDR3 is TGTGCCCGTGACCCCGCGGAGGCTGGGGGATACGGCTCCTGGGACACCCGACAGATGTTTTTC.

This clone was picked up a small number of times. The protein TCRdb lists belongs to a much larger clone and differs from this DNA's translation at residue 11, which points to a read error; the protein shown is made from the DNA. The chain recombines TRDV2 with TRDJ1; TRDD3 aligns across 12 bases. Germline V gene sequence: CDR1 GEAIGNYY, CDR2 EKD. V was clipped by 3 bases and J by 4 bases; unmatched bases: 8. CDR3 length: 16 residues. Here the CDR3 DNA reads TGTGCCTGTGACGCCTTACTGGGGGATACTGTCGATAAACTCATCTTT. It codes for CACDALLGDTVDKLIF.

This clone has just a few counts. CDR3 bases: TGTGCCTGTGACACCGCAGACCTGGGGGATACGCGTGGGGACACCCGACAGATGTTTTTC. Protein: CACDTADLGDTRGDTRQMFF. The chain joins TRDV2 to TRDJ3; 12 positions match TRDD3. J lost 5 bases, V lost 0 bases, and 10 bases had no gene match. This CDR3 spans 20 amino acids. Germline CDR1 and CDR2: GEAIGNYY and EKD.

About this clone: This likely came from a read error, as a far larger clone is one base away. This chain uses TRDV2 with TRDJ1; TRDD3 agrees at 8 bases. The length of the CDR3 is 17 residues. Germline V gene sequence: CDR1 GEAIGNYY, CDR2 EKD. The CDR3 loop is CACDTVGLGGNTDELIF. The CDR3 DNA reads as TGTGCCTGTGACACCGTCGGACTGGGGGGAAACACCGATGAACTCATCTTT.

This clone was found a few times. The protein given in TCRdb and the translation of the DNA differ at residue 14, and the sequence presented here derives from the DNA. The V call is TRDV2, the J call TRDJ1; 9 positions match TRDD3. Germline lookup yields CDR1 GEAIGNYY and CDR2 EKD. This CDR3 has 16 residues. The CDR3 nucleotides read TGTGCCTGTGACTCCCTGGGGGATGAGTACACCGATAAACCCATCTTT. Amino acid sequence: CACDSLGDEYTDKPIF.

In its sample, this clone was seen a few times. A read error is the likely source, as a far larger clone sits one nucleotide away. The chain links TRDV2 to TRDJ1; 7 bases are shared with TRDD3. In germline, CDR1 is GEAIGNYY, CDR2 EKD. V trimming: 0 bases; J trimming: 3 bases; junction bases outside the gene matches: 15. CDR3 length: 18 amino acids. The CDR3 is CACDTVTSGGIGADKLIF. CDR3 DNA sequence: TGTGCCTGTGACACCGTGACTAGTGGGGGGATTGGAGCCGATAAACTCATCTTT.

Comment on this clone: A much larger clone sits a single nucleotide away, making a read error possible. Other DNA sequences in the same sample also yield this CDR3. V gene TRDV2 combines with J gene TRDJ1; 9 nucleotides align to TRDD3. This CDR3 region has 16 residues. Germline lookup yields CDR1 GEAIGNYY and CDR2 EKD. The CDR3 DNA follows: TGTGCCTGTGACAACTTGGGGGATAATCGGTCCGATAAACTCATCTTC. As protein: CACDNLGDNRSDKLIF.

This clone was counted only a few times. Given a much more abundant clone one base away, this may be a read error. The sample contains more than one DNA sequence encoding this CDR3. V is TRDV2 and J is TRDJ3, with D tentatively TRDD3 (5 bases). The CDR3 runs 19 residues. CDR1 is GEAIGNYY, CDR2 EKD, per germline. The CDR3 nucleotides read TGTGCCTGTGACACGGCAGGGGGCTCTAGCTCCTGGGATACCCGACAGATGTTTTTC. It codes for CACDTAGGSSSWDTRQMFF.

This clone was found a few times. This may arise from a read error, as a much more abundant clone is one base away. This CDR3 is also generated by other DNA sequences in the sample. The chain recombines TRDV2 with TRDJ1; 12 nucleotides line up with TRDD3. V was pared by 4 bases and J by 4 bases, with 6 bases of the junction left unmatched. The germline CDR1 and CDR2 sequences are GEAIGNYY and EKD. This CDR3 has 15 residues. Here the CDR3 DNA reads TGTGCCTGTGAACCACTGGGGGATACCGGCGATAAACTCATCTTT. Residues: CACEPLGDTGDKLIF.

This clone is labeled as medium-sized (0.01 to 0.1%). The sample contains more than one DNA sequence encoding this CDR3. V is TRDV2 and J is TRDJ1; 9 bases fit TRDD3. This CDR3 has 16 residues. From germline, CDR1 is GEAIGNYY and CDR2 EKD. V was clipped by 3 bases and J by 4 bases; unmatched bases: 11. The CDR3 region has the DNA TGTGCCTGTGACCCTCTGGGGGATTGGGAGGACGATAAACTCATCTTT. This gives the protein CACDPLGDWEDDKLIF.

Within the sample, this clone is large (0.1 to 1%). Other DNA sequences in the sample encode the same CDR3. The gene calls are TRDV2 and TRDJ1; 7 nucleotides agree with TRDD3. The germline CDR1 and CDR2 sequences are GEAIGNYY and EKD. The V gene end was trimmed by 0 bases and the J gene end by 0 bases; junction bases not matched to a gene: 9. The CDR3 contains 17 residues. The CDR3 coding sequence is TGTGCCTGTGACACCGTCTGGGGGTCTCAACACACCGATAAACTCATCTTT. Translated: CACDTVWGSQHTDKLIF.

A few counts support this clone. This DNA's translation differs at residue 18 from TCRdb's protein, which comes from a much larger clone; a read error is likely, and the protein shown is translated from the DNA. The V and J genes are TRDV2 and TRDJ1; 8 bases align to TRDD3. CDR3 size: 20 residues. Germline CDR1 reads GEAIGNYY; CDR2 reads EKD. CDR3 protein: CACDTLSGGPPREHFHKPIF. CDR3 coding DNA: TGTGCCTGTGACACCCTCTCTGGGGGACCCCCCCGAGAACACTTCCATAAACCCATCTTT.

This clone has only a few counts. Given a far larger clone just one base away, this is likely a sequencing read error. Different DNA sequences within this sample yield the same CDR3. V and J are TRDV2 and TRDJ1; D not certain. V lost 0 bases to trimming and J lost 4 bases, with 14 bases between them. This CDR3 region has 15 residues. Germline-derived CDR1 and CDR2 are GEAIGNYY and EKD. DNA for the CDR3: TGTGCCTGTGACACCGCGGGAACACCGGGCGATAAACTCATCTTT. Translating gives CACDTAGTPGDKLIF.

This clone is categorized as large. The J gene is TRDJ1, the V gene TRDV2; 7 bases are a match to TRDD3. The CDR3 extends over 18 amino acids. The germline V gene has CDR1 GEAIGNYY and CDR2 EKD. Unmatched junction bases numbered 14, after V lost 0 bases and J lost 2 bases. Here the CDR3 DNA reads TGTGCCTGTGACACCGTGAGTACTGGGGACCCTTTTACCGATAAACTCATCTTT. Its protein product is CACDTVSTGDPFTDKLIF.

This clone is labeled large. The V and J genes are TRDV2 and TRDJ3; 8 nucleotides align to TRDD3. The CDR3 is 21 residues long. The germline V gene encodes CDR1 GEAIGNYY and CDR2 EKD. V shed 1 base, J shed 1 base, and the junction held 14 bases outside the gene matches. CDR3 loop: CACDTAPSGGPQSWDTRQMFF. The CDR3 nucleotides are TGTGCCTGTGACACTGCTCCTTCTGGGGGACCCCAATCCTGGGACACCCGACAGATGTTTTTC.

This clone has more than one count but fewer than ten. A far more abundant clone sits one base away, making this likely a read error. Other DNA variants within this sample encode the same CDR3. This chain uses TRDV2 with TRDJ1; unclear D gene. The V gene's germline CDR1 is GEAIGNYY and CDR2 EKD. CDR3 size: 14 residues. For the CDR3, the DNA is TGTGCCTGTGACCTCCTTTCCGACACTGATAAACTCATCTTT. Amino acids: CACDLLSDTDKLIF.

This clone was seen only a few times. This likely stems from a read error, as it lies one base from a far larger clone. The genes are TRDV2 and TRDJ1; 13 bases agree with TRDD3. This CDR3 has 19 residues. The V segment lost 3 bases and the J segment 0 bases; nucleotides outside the gene matches: 12. Germline CDR1 reads GEAIGNYY; CDR2 reads EKD. DNA for the CDR3: TGTGCCTGTGACGGGATACTGGGGGATACGCGGGCGAACACCGATAAACTCATCTTT. Translated: CACDGILGDTRANTDKLIF.

Comment on this clone: A much larger clone differs by one base, so this may be a read error. V is TRDV2 and J is TRDJ1; 7 nucleotides line up with TRDD3. Looked up from germline, CDR1 is GEAIGNYY and CDR2 is EKD. The CDR3 extends over 19 amino acids. The CDR3: CARDIFIPQYWGYTDKLIF. The CDR3 bases are TGTGCCCGTGACATCTTTATTCCCCAATACTGGGGTTACACCGATAAACTCATCTTT.

The V gene is TRDV2, the J gene TRDJ1, with 13 bases lining up with TRDD3. The germline gives CDR1 GEAIGNYY, CDR2 EKD. The CDR3 is made up of 18 amino acids. Trimming at V came to 1 base and at J to 0 bases, leaving 7 bases not matched to a gene. In DNA, the CDR3 is TGTGCCTGTGACACACTGGGGGATACGCGGGCGGACACCGATAAACTCATCTTT. Its protein product is CACDTLGDTRADTDKLIF.

Remarks on this clone: A far larger clone is one base from this, pointing to a likely read error. The V gene is TRDV2, but the J gene lacks a call; the table's D call of TRDD3 was not tested on the DNA. The CDR3 length is 14 residues. CDR1 is GEAIGNYY, CDR2 EKD, per germline. The CDR3 bases are TGTGCCTGTGACACCGTGGGGAACACCGATAAGCTCATCTTT. Protein sequence: CACDTVGNTDKLIF.

About this clone itself: Its ends do not fully match the called genes, so a read error is possible. The V gene is TRDV2, the J gene TRDJ1; 10 positions agree with TRDD3. Germline lookup yields CDR1 GEAIGNYY and CDR2 EKD. The CDR3 loop spans 15 amino acids. CDR3 DNA: TGTGCCTGTGGCACCCTGGGGGATAGATCCGATAAACTCATCTTT. Protein product: CACGTLGDRSDKLIF.

V is TRDV2 and J is TRDJ3; 9 bases are shared with TRDD3. Germline-derived CDR1 and CDR2 are GEAIGNYY and EKD. This CDR3 region has 20 residues. V was pared by 3 bases and J by 0 bases, with 11 bases of the junction left unmatched. The CDR3 reads CACDRVLGESSSWDTRQMFF. The CDR3, as DNA: TGTGCCTGTGACCGCGTACTGGGGGAGTCAAGCTCCTGGGACACCCGACAGATGTTTTTC.

As regards this clone: This is likely an artifact of a read error, given a far larger clone one base away. Other DNA sequences of this sample code for an identical CDR3. V gene TRDV2 combines with J gene TRDJ1, with 8 bases identical to TRDD3. CDR1 and CDR2 (germline): GEAIGNYY, EKD. The CDR3 contains 15 residues. V shed 1 base, J shed 4 bases, and the junction held 7 bases outside the gene matches. The CDR3 reads CACDTVGGSSDKLIF. The CDR3 DNA follows: TGTGCCTGTGACACGGTTGGGGGATCTAGCGATAAACTCATCTTT.

In the case of this clone: Translating this DNA gives a protein that differs at residues 12 and 14 from the TCRdb one, which belongs to a much larger clone; a read error is likely, and the protein shown is this translation. The chain carries TRDV2 and TRDJ1; TRDD3 matches at 12 bases. The CDR3 length is 16 residues. Germline lookup yields CDR1 GEAIGNYY and CDR2 EKD. In DNA, the CDR3 is TGTGCCTGTGACGCCTTACTGGGGGATACTGCCGCTAAACACATCTTT. As protein: CACDALLGDTAAKHIF.